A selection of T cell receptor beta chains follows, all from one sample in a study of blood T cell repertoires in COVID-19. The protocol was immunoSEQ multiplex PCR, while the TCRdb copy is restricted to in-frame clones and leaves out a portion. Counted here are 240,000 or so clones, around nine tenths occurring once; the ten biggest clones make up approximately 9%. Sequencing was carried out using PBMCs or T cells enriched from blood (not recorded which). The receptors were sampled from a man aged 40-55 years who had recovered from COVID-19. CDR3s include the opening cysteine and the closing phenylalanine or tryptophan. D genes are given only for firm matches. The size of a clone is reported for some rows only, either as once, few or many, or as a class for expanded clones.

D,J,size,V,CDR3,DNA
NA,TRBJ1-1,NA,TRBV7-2,CASSLFPGQNTEAFF,TGTGCCAGCAGCTTATTCCCAGGACAGAACACTGAAGCTTTCTTT
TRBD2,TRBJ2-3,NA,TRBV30,CAWRAGGRPDTQYF,TGTGCCTGGAGGGCGGGGGGGCGACCAGATACGCAGTATTTT
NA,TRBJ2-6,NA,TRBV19,CASTKPGTSGANVLTF,TGTGCCAGTACAAAGCCGGGAACCTCTGGGGCCAACGTCCTGACTTTC
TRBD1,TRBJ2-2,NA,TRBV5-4,CASSLWDSWATGELFF,TGTGCCAGCAGCTTGTGGGACAGCTGGGCCACCGGGGAGCTGTTTTTT
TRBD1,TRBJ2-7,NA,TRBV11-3,CASSYYTGQGYEQYF,TGTGCCAGCAGCTACTATACGGGACAGGGTTACGAGCAGTACTTC
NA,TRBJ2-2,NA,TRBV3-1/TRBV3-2,CASSLGTGELFF,TGTGCCAGCAGCCTGGGGACAGGGGAGCTGTTTTTT
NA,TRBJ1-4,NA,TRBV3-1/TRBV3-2,CASSQRSDSALFWNEKLFF,TGTGCCAGCAGCCAAAGGAGCGACAGTGCGCTTTTTTGGAATGAAAAACTGTTTTTT
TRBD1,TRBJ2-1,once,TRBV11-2,CASSFFSGDRGNEQFF,TGTGCCAGCAGCTTCTTCTCCGGGGACAGGGGTAATGAGCAGTTCTTC
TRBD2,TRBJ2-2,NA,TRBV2,CASSGLAGITGELFF,TGTGCCAGCAGTGGACTAGCGGGCATCACCGGGGAGCTGTTTTTT
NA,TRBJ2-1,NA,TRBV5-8,CASSLFEGSEQFF,TGTGCCAGCAGCTTGTTTGAGGGTAGTGAGCAGTTCTTC
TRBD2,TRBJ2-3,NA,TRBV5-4,CASRLGRGGTDTQYF,TGTGCCAGCAGGTTGGGGCGGGGGGGCACAGATACGCAGTATTTT
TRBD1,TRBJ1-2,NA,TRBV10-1,CASSQGGKYGYTF,TGCGCCAGCAGTCAAGGGGGCAAGTATGGCTACACCTTC
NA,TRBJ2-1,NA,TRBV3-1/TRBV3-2,CASSYRTDNNEQFF,TGTGCCAGCAGCTACCGGACAGATAACAATGAGCAGTTCTTC
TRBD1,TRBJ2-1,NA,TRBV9,CASSTGDEQFF,TGTGCCAGCAGCACAGGGGATGAGCAGTTCTTC
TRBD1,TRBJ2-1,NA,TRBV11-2,CASSWTGGGHNEQFF,TGTGCCAGCAGCTGGACAGGGGGCGGTCACAATGAGCAGTTCTTC
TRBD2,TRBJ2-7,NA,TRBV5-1,CASSLTSGGAYEQYF,TGCGCCAGCAGCTTGACTAGCGGGGGGGCTTACGAGCAGTACTTC
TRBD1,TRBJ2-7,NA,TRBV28,CASSLPGTGGQYF,TGTGCCAGCAGTTTACCCGGGACAGGGGGTCAGTACTTC
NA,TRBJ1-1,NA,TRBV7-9,CASSPGRINTEAFF,TGTGCCAGCAGCCCCGGGAGAATTAACACTGAAGCTTTCTTT
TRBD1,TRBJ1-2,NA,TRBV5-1,CASSLDRGRVVDGYTF,TGCGCCAGCAGCTTGGACAGGGGGCGCGTTGTCGATGGCTACACCTTC
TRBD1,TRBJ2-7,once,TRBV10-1,CASSWDRASEQYF,TGCGCCAGCAGCTGGGACAGGGCAAGCGAGCAGTACTTC
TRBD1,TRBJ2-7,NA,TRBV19,CASSIGRQGYEQYF,TGTGCCAGTAGTATCGGACGACAGGGATACGAGCAGTACTTC
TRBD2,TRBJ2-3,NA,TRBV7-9,CASSLDSTSGGAAQYF,TGTGCCAGCAGCTTAGATAGCACTAGCGGGGGGGCGGCGCAGTATTTT
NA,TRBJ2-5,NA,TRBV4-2,CASSQVSTGKETQYF,TGTGCCAGCAGCCAAGTTTCGACAGGAAAAGAGACCCAGTACTTC
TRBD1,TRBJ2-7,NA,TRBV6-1,CASSEMRLGTGDEQYF,TGTGCCAGCAGTGAAATGAGGCTGGGGACAGGGGACGAGCAGTACTTC
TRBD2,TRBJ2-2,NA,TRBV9,CASSVSWTSGGAVNTGELFF,TGTGCCAGCAGCGTATCCTGGACTAGCGGGGGGGCCGTGAACACCGGGGAGCTGTTTTTT
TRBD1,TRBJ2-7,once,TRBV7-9,CASSLSIQGEQYF,TGTGCCAGCAGCCTTAGTATACAGGGGGAGCAGTACTTC
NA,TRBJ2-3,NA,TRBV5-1,CASSRDTITDTQYF,TGCGCCAGCAGCAGGGACACTATCACAGATACGCAGTATTTT
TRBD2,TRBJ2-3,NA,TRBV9,CASSADRTSGGSTDTQYF,TGTGCCAGCAGCGCGGACCGGACTAGCGGGGGAAGCACAGATACGCAGTATTTT
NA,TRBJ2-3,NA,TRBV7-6,CASSLEGVSTDTQYF,TGTGCCAGCAGCTTAGAGGGGGTGAGCACAGATACGCAGTATTTT
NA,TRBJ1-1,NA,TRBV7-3,CASSPTSARAGTEAFF,TGTGCCAGCAGCCCGACGTCCGCCCGGGCGGGCACTGAAGCTTTCTTT
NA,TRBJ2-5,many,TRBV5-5,CASSPVWDSGETQYF,TGTGCCAGCAGCCCAGTTTGGGATAGCGGCGAGACCCAGTACTTC